The clone carrying this TCR beta chain was detected a few times. Germline loops: CDR1 SQVTM, CDR2 ANQGSEA. This CDR3 has 11 amino acids. V was trimmed by 4 bases and J by 8 bases, leaving 10 bases between them. The data derive from a study of T cells after yellow fever vaccination. As TCR cDNA was made by 5'RACE template switching, a universal primer site and UMIs were added. TCRdb ran MiXCR on the 5' RACE reads and lists one entry per CDR3 protein. Among a few hundred thousand distinct CDR3 sequences listed, roughly 13% were seen once. Sequences were derived from CD4+ T cells sorted from PBMCs, sampled 45 days after the yellow fever booster vaccination. The TCR comes from a man younger than 45 who received the YFV17D yellow fever vaccine. The chain couples TRBV29-1 to TRBJ2-3; weak D call: TRBD2 (6 bases). The DNA of the CDR3 is TGCAGCGTTGTGTTGGGACTTACGCAGTATTTT. This translates into CSVVLGLTQYF.